Shown below are 29 T cell receptor beta chains from a single sample sequenced in a study of CD8 T cells in Susac syndrome (dated by TCRdb to between 2018 and 2020). The library was built by means of the immunoSEQ multiplex PCR assay. RNA was extracted with the RNeasy kit and 0.5 to 1 ug was reverse transcribed using random hexamers. TCRdb reworked the public reads: Q25 trimming with fastp, MiXCR clone assembly, productive beta chains retained. For every CDR3 protein sequence, its rows merge into one entry that carries the most common genes and DNA. Recorded for this sample are 100,000 to 150,000 distinct CDR3 sequences; 90% to 95% of them occurred a single time. In total, the top ten clones hold about 0.098% of the sample. Sequenced input: CD4+ T cells from PBMCs. These receptor sequences come from a human donor in good health.

The rearrangement joins TRBV20-1 to TRBJ1-2; D ambiguous. Germline CDR1 is DFQATT and CDR2 is SNEGSKA (reference sequence). The V and J ends lost 4 bases and 1 base respectively, with 13 bases between them. The CDR3 spans 14 residues. The CDR3 region is CSAIPPVINYGYTF. The DNA for the CDR3 is TGCAGTGCTATACCCCCGGTTATTAACTATGGCTACACCTTC.

The rearrangement joins TRBV7-8 to TRBJ1-1; unclear D gene. Per the germline V gene, CDR1 is SGHVS and CDR2 is FQNEAQ. Trimming removed 5 bases at V and 0 bases at J, with 10 bases between. This CDR3 has 14 residues. The CDR3 bases are TGTGCCAGCAGCCGGACCCCTATGAACACTGAAGCTTTCTTT. It yields the protein CASSRTPMNTEAFF.

This chain links TRBV19 with TRBJ2-7; 7 bases are a match to TRBD2. Trimming took 3 bases from V and 0 from J; bases not matched to a gene: 8. The CDR3 length is 16 residues. Per the germline V gene, CDR1 is LNHDA and CDR2 is SQIVND (reference sequence). CDR3: CASSISGTTHSYEQYF. CDR3 DNA sequence: TGTGCCAGTAGTATTTCCGGGACTACTCACTCCTACGAGCAGTACTTC.

The table lists this clonotype with a count of one. The chain recombines TRBV2 with TRBJ2-1, with 9 positions matching TRBD2. Germline V CDR1 and CDR2: SNHLY, FYNNEI. J lost 7 bases, V lost 6 bases, and 7 bases had no gene match. This CDR3 has 14 amino acids. CDR3 sequence reads: CASSVSGRSNEQFF. The CDR3 DNA sequence: TGTGCCAGCAGCGTTAGCGGGAGATCGAATGAGCAGTTCTTC. Complete variable domain (other parts from reference TRBV2 and TRBJ2-1): EPEVTQTPSHQVTQMGQEVILRCVPISNHLYFYWYRQILGQKVEFLVSFYNNEISEKSEIFDDQFSVERPDGSNFTLKIRSTKLEDSAMYFCASSVSGRSNEQFFGPGTRLTVL.

This chain connects TRBV5-1 to TRBJ2-5; 9 bases match TRBD2. This CDR3 has 16 amino acids. Trimming at V came to 0 bases and at J to 4 bases, leaving 7 bases not matched to a gene. From germline, CDR1 is SGHRS and CDR2 YFSETQ. CDR3 amino acids: CASSLGIAGVGETQYF. DNA of the CDR3: TGCGCCAGCAGCTTGGGAATAGCGGGAGTCGGAGAGACCCAGTACTTC.

This chain uses TRBV7-9 with TRBJ1-2, with 7 bases identical to TRBD1. The trim removed 4 bases at V and 2 bases at J, leaving 4 bases unmatched. This CDR3 comprises 14 residues. Looked up from germline, CDR1 is SEHNR and CDR2 is FQNEAQ (reference sequence). CDR3 DNA sequence: TGTGCCAGCAGCTCACCGACAGGGAACTATGGCTACACCTTC. Translated, it gives CASSSPTGNYGYTF.

This rearrangement joins TRBV4-3 to TRBJ2-5; tentative D call: TRBD1 (6 bases). CDR1 and CDR2 from the germline V gene are LGHNA and YSLEER. V was trimmed by 0 bases and J by 6 bases, leaving 20 bases between them. This CDR3 has 17 residues. As DNA, the CDR3 is TGCGCCAGCAGCCAAGACACCCGCATGGGACATCGAAAGACCCAGTACTTC. As protein: CASSQDTRMGHRKTQYF.

This clonotype was recorded only once. The rearrangement joins TRBV12-3 or TRBV12-4 to TRBJ1-4, with 8 bases fitting TRBD1. With V trimmed by 6 bases and J by 4 bases, 7 bases remained unmatched. The length of the CDR3 is 15 residues. The CDR3 reads CASSLGTGLNEKLFF. The CDR3 DNA reads as TGTGCCAGCAGCCTAGGGACAGGTCTTAATGAAAAACTGTTTTTT.

This clonotype showed up just once. This chain links TRBV6-1 with TRBJ2-7; a possible D gene is TRBD2 (6 bases). Germline CDR1 reads MNHNS; CDR2 reads SASEGT. The ends were cut back, 2 bases at V and 3 bases at J, with 14 bases in the middle. This CDR3 is built from 15 residues. DNA for the CDR3: TGTGCCAGCAGTGAAACGGGGGTCGATTTCTACGAGCAGTACTTC. Residues: CASSETGVDFYEQYF.

The chain joins TRBV19 to TRBJ2-1, with D unresolved. The CDR3 is 13 residues long. Germline values: CDR1 LNHDA, CDR2 SQIVND (reference sequence). V lost 8 bases, J lost 4 bases, and 12 bases lay in between. The CDR3 region is CASERRDYNEQFF. CDR3 bases: TGTGCCAGTGAAAGACGAGATTACAATGAGCAGTTCTTC.

For the CDR3, the DNA is TGTGCCAGCAGCTCGCGGGTAAATGAAAAACTGTTTTTT. Translating it yields CASSSRVNEKLFF. The rearrangement links TRBV13 to TRBJ1-4; D not resolved. CDR1 PRHDT and CDR2 FYEKMQ come from the germline V gene (reference sequence). The length of the CDR3 is 13 residues. V gave up 4 bases and J gave up 5 bases, with 8 bases separating them.

The chain uses TRBV15 and TRBJ1-2; 8 positions match TRBD1. V dropped 0 bases and J dropped 9; count of bases not matched to a gene: 12. The CDR3 is 16 residues long. Germline V CDR1 and CDR2: LNHNV, YYDKDF (reference sequence). The CDR3 protein is CATSREYGTGDSSYTF. The CDR3 nucleotides read TGTGCCACCAGCAGAGAATACGGGACAGGTGATAGTAGCTACACCTTC.

The chain is built from TRBV6-1 and TRBJ2-4; D is possibly TRBD1 (5 bases). CDR1 MNHNS and CDR2 SASEGT come from the germline V gene. V dropped 3 bases and J dropped 6 bases, with 12 bases sitting between them. This CDR3 contains 14 residues. CDR3 bases: TGTGCCAGCAGTGAGCGGCAGGGTCCAAACATTCAGTACTTC. It encodes CASSERQGPNIQYF.

This chain joins TRBV28 and TRBJ1-2, with D possibly TRBD1 on 6 matching bases. The CDR3 loop spans 13 amino acids. Germline V CDR1 and CDR2: MDHEN, SYDVKM. V was cut by 9 bases and J by 7 bases, with 18 bases left in between. In DNA, the CDR3 is TGTGCCAGTATGTGGACGGGGGGCACTGGCTACACCTTC. The encoded protein is CASMWTGGTGYTF.

The rearrangement uses TRBV6-5 and TRBJ1-1; 7 nucleotides align to TRBD1. Germline CDR1 and CDR2: MNHEY and SVGAGI. The length of the CDR3 is 12 residues. V lost 7 bases to trimming and J lost 8 bases; unmatched junction nucleotides: 7. The CDR3 DNA is TGTGCCAGCATCACCCGGACAGGCGAAGCTTTCTTT. Translating it yields CASITRTGEAFF.

The V and J genes are TRBV18 and TRBJ2-5; D gene unclear. The germline V gene encodes CDR1 KGHSH and CDR2 LQKENI. The CDR3 has 14 amino acids. V lost 3 bases, J lost 2 bases, and 10 bases lay in between. Here the CDR3 DNA reads TGTGCCAGCTCACCGAGGTTCGGACAAGAGACCCAGTACTTC. This encodes CASSPRFGQETQYF.

This chain links TRBV7-3 with TRBJ2-1; TRBD2 agrees at 9 bases. Germline V gene lookup returns CDR1 SGHTA and CDR2 FQGTGA. The CDR3 extends over 15 amino acids. V lost 3 bases to trimming and J lost 5 bases; unmatched junction nucleotides: 5. For the CDR3, the DNA is TGTGCCAGCAGCTTCGCTAGCGGGACGCACAATGAGCAGTTCTTC. It specifies CASSFASGTHNEQFF.

This rearrangement joins TRBV6-1 to TRBJ2-6, with a tentative D call TRBD2 (7 bases). This CDR3 comprises 19 residues. Deletions cut 1 base from V and 0 bases from J, with 16 bases between. CDR1 and CDR2 (germline): MNHNS, SASEGT. The CDR3 protein is CASSEVRGGWSSGANVLTF. CDR3 coding DNA: TGTGCCAGCAGTGAAGTGAGGGGGGGCTGGAGCTCTGGGGCCAACGTCCTGACTTTC.

This chain joins TRBV6-5 and TRBJ1-1; no firm D call. V lost 2 bases and J lost 4, with 17 bases in between. Germline assignment: CDR1 MNHEY and CDR2 SVGAGI. CDR3 length equals 16 residues. This chain's CDR3 is CASSYGLTFSGTEAFF. The CDR3 nucleotides read TGTGCCAGCAGTTACGGGCTGACTTTCAGCGGCACTGAAGCTTTCTTT.

The chain employs TRBV18 and TRBJ2-7; 9 bases align to TRBD2. The V and J ends lost 4 bases and 5 bases, in that order; junction bases with no gene match: 9. CDR1 KGHSH and CDR2 LQKENI come from the germline V gene. This CDR3 is built from 15 residues. The CDR3 coding sequence is TGTGCCAGCTCACGACCCAGGACTAGCGCCGACGAGCAGTACTTC. This sequence encodes CASSRPRTSADEQYF. The variable domain in full, with the rest retrieved from reference TRBV18 and TRBJ2-7, is NAGVMQNPRHLVRRRGQEARLRCSPMKGHSHVYWYRQLPEEGLKFMVYLQKENIIDESGMPKERFSAEFPKEGPSILRIQQVVRGDSAAYFCASSRPRTSADEQYFGPGTRLTVT.

J is TRBJ2-2 and V is TRBV27; no firm D call. V was cut by 6 bases and J by 4 bases, with 12 bases left in between. The CDR3 contains 14 residues. Germline values: CDR1 MNHEY, CDR2 SMNVEV (reference sequence). The DNA for the CDR3 is TGTGCCAGCAGCCAGTTGCCTAGCACCGGGGAGCTGTTTTTT. Translating it yields CASSQLPSTGELFF.

The rearrangement links TRBV5-1 to TRBJ1-5; TRBD1 aligns across 8 bases. J lost 4 bases, V lost 4 bases, and 7 bases had no gene match. The CDR3 extends over 15 amino acids. Per germline, CDR1 SGHRS and CDR2 YFSETQ. CDR3 nucleotide sequence: TGCGCCAGCAGCAGATGGACAGGGAAAAATCAGCCCCAGCATTTT. This translates into CASSRWTGKNQPQHF.

CDR3 residues: CASSPGLAGMNEQYF. The CDR3 coding sequence is TGCGCCAGCAGCCCGGGACTAGCGGGAATGAACGAGCAGTACTTC. The gene calls are TRBV5-1 and TRBJ2-7; 13 bases fit TRBD2. This CDR3 has 15 residues. J lost 5 bases, V lost 4 bases, and 6 bases had no gene match. Germline CDR1 is SGHRS and CDR2 is YFSETQ.

The chain has TRBV20-1 and TRBJ1-5, with 7 bases lining up with TRBD1. Germline V gene data show CDR1 as DFQATT and CDR2 as SNEGSKA (reference sequence). Trimming at V came to 6 bases and at J to 4 bases, leaving 6 bases not matched to a gene. The CDR3 sequence is 13 residues long. CDR3 nucleotides: TGCAGTGCGTCAGGGGGAATTAATCAGCCCCAGCATTTT. This gives the protein CSASGGINQPQHF.

The chain combines TRBV20-1 with TRBJ1-5; possibly TRBD1 for D (6 bases). The V end was cut by 4 bases, the J end by 5 bases, with 12 bases between. CDR3 length equals 13 residues. Germline values: CDR1 DFQATT, CDR2 SNEGSKA (reference sequence). The CDR3 sequence is CSAMGQGHQPQHF. In DNA form, the CDR3 reads TGCAGTGCTATGGGCCAGGGGCATCAGCCCCAGCATTTT.

This clonotype was detected only once. The J gene is TRBJ2-5, the V gene TRBV6-2 or TRBV6-3; D is unclear. Trimming removed 0 bases from V and 4 bases from J, with 12 bases in between. The CDR3 is 15 residues long. Germline CDR1 and CDR2: MNHEY and SVGEGT. The DNA of the CDR3 is TGTGCCAGCAGTTACTCGCCGAAGGACGTAGAGACCCAGTACTTC. This encodes CASSYSPKDVETQYF.

The CDR3 loop is CASSVRPTRTDTQYF. The CDR3 DNA is TGTGCCAGCAGCGTTAGACCGACCCGCACAGATACGCAGTATTTT. The rearrangement uses TRBV9 and TRBJ2-3; D remains unclear. The germline V and J ends were trimmed by 2 bases and 1 base, with 11 bases remaining between them. The germline gives CDR1 SGDLS, CDR2 YYNGEE. The CDR3 has 15 residues.

This sequence joins TRBV6-5 and TRBJ2-1; 8 bases align to TRBD2. Germline V gives CDR1 MNHEY, CDR2 SVGAGI. V shed 1 base, J shed 7 bases, and the junction held 15 bases outside the gene matches. There are 18 residues in the CDR3. For the CDR3, the DNA is TGTGCCAGCAGTTACTTCGGATTCGCGGGAGGAAGGTTAAATGAGCAGTTCTTC. It translates to CASSYFGFAGGRLNEQFF.

The chain recombines TRBV3-1 with TRBJ2-5; TRBD2 agrees at 8 bases. Trimming removed 3 bases from V and 2 bases from J; junction bases left unmatched: 11. Germline CDR1 is LGHDT and CDR2 is YNNKEL (reference sequence). The CDR3 extends over 17 amino acids. CDR3 region: CASSHFGSGSWQETQYF. CDR3 DNA: TGTGCCAGCAGCCATTTCGGGAGCGGGAGTTGGCAAGAGACCCAGTACTTC.